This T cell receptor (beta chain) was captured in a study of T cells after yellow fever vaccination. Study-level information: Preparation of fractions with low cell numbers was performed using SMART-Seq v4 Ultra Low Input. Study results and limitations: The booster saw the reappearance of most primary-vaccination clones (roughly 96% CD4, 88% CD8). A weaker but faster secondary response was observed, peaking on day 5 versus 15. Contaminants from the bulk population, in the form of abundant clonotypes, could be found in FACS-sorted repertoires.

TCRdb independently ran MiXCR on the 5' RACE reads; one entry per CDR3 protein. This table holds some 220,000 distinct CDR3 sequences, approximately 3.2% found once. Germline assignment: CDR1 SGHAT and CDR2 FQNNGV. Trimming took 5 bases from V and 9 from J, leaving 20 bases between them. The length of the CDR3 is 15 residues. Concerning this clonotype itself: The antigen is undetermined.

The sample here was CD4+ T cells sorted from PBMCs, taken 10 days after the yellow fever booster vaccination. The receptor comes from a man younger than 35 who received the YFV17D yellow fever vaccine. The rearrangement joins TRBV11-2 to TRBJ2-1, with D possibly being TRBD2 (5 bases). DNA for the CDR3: TGTGCCAGCAGCACTTTGACGGGGAAGGAATCTGAGCAGTTCTTC. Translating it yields CASSTLTGKESEQFF.